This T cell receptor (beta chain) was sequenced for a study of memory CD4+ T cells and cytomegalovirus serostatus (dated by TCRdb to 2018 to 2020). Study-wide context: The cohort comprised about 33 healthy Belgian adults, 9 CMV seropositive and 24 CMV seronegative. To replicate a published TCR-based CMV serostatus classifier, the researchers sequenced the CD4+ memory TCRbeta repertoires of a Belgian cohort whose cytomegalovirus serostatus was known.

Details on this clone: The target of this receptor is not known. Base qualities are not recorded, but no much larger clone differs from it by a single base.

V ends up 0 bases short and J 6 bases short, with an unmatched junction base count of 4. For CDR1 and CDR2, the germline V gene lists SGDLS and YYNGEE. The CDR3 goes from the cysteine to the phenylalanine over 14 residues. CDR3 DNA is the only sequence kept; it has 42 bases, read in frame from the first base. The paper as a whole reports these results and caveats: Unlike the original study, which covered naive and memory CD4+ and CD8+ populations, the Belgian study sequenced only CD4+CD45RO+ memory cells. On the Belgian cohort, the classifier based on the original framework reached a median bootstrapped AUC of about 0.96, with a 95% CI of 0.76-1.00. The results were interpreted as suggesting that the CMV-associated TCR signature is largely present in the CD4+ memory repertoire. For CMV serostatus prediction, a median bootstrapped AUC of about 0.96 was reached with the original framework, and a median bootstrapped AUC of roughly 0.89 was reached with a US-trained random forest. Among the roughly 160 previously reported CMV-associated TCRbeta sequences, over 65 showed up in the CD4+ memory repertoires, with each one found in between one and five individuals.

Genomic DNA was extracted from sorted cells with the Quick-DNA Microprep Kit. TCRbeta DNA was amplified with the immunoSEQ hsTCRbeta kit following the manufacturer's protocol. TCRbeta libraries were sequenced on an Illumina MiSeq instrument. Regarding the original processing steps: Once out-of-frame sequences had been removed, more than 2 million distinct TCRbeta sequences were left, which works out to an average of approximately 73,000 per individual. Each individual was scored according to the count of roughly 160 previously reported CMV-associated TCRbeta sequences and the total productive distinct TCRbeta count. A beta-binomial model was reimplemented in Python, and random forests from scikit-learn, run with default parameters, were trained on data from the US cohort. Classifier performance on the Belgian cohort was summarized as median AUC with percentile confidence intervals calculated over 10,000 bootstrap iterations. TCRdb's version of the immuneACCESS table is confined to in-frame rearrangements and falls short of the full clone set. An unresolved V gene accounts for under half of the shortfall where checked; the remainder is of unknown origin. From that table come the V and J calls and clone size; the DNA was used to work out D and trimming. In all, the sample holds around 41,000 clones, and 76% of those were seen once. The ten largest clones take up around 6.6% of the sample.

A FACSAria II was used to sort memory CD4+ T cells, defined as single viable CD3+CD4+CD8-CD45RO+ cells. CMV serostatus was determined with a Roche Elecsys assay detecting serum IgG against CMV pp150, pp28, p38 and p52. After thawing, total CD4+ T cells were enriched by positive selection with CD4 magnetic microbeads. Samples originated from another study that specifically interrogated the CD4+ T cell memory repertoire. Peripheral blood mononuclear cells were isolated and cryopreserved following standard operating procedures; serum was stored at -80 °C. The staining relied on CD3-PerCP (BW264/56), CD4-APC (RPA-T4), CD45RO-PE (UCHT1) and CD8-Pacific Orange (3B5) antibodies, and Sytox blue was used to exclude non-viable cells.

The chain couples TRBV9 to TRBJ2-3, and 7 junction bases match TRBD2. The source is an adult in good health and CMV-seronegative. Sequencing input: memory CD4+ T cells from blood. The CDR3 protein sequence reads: CASSVGNGGDTQYF. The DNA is TGTGCCAGCAGCGTAGGAAACGGGGGGGATACGCAGTATTTT.